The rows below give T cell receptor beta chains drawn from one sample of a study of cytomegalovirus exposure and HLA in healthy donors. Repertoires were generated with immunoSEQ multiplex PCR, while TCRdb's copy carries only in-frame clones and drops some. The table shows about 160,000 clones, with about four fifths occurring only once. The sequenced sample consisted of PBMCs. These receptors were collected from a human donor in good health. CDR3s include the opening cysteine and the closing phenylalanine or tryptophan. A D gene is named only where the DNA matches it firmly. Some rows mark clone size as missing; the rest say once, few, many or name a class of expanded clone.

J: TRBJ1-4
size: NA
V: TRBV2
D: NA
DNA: TGTGCCAGCACCGGACGACTAAATGAAAAACTGTTTTTT
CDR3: CASTGRLNEKLFF

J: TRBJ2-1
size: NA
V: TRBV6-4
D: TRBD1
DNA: TGTGCCAGCAGCGCTGACAGGGGGGACCACAATGAGCAGTTCTTC
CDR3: CASSADRGDHNEQFF

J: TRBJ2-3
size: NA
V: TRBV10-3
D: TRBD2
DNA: TGTGCCATCACCGATAATAGCGGGAGTTGGCCAGATACGCAGTATTTT
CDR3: CAITDNSGSWPDTQYF

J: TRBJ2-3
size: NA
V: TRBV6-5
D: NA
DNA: TGTGCCAGCAGTTACAGTGCGGAGAGCACAGATACGCAGTATTTT
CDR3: CASSYSAESTDTQYF

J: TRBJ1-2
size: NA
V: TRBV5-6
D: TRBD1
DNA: TGTGCCAGCAGCCCAAGGCAGGGGGCGGTCTATGGCTACACCTTC
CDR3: CASSPRQGAVYGYTF

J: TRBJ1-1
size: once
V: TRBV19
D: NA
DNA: TGTGCCAGTAGAAGCCGCTTGAACACTGAAGCTTTCTTT
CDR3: CASRSRLNTEAFF

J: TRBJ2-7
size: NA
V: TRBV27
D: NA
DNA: TGTGCCAGCAGTCTACGGTCCTACCCCTCCTACGAGCAGTACTTC
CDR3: CASSLRSYPSYEQYF

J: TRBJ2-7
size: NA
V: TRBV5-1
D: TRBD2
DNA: TGCGCCAGCAGCGCCGGGGGGACTTTCACTACGGGGGAGCAGTACTTC
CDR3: CASSAGGTFTTGEQYF

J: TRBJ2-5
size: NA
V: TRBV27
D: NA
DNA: TGTGCCAGCGGTTTAGTGGGAGAAGGGGAGACCCAGTACTTC
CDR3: CASGLVGEGETQYF

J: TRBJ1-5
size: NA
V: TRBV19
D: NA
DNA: TGTGCCAGTAGTAGGACAGTGGGGAATCAGCCCCAGCATTTT
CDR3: CASSRTVGNQPQHF

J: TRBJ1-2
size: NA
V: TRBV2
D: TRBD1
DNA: TGTGCCAGCAGTGAGCCGGGACAGCTACCTCGTAACTATGGCTACACCTTC
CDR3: CASSEPGQLPRNYGYTF

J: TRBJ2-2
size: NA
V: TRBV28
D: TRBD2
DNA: TGTGCCAGCAGTTCCGGGGGGGCCGGGGAGCTGTTTTTT
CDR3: CASSSGGAGELFF

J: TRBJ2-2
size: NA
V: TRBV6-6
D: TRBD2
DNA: TGTGCCAGCAGTCTAGCGGGGAACACCGGGGAGCTGTTTTTT
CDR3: CASSLAGNTGELFF

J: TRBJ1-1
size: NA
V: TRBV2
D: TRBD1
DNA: TGTGCCAGCAGTGAAGGGTTAGGGGGCGCTGGCACTGAAGCTTTCTTT
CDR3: CASSEGLGGAGTEAFF

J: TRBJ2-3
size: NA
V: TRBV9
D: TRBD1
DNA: TGTGCCAGCAGCCTCGGGACAGGGGGTATGGAAGATACGCAGTATTTT
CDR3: CASSLGTGGMEDTQYF

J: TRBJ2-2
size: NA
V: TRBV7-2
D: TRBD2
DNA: TGTGCCAGCAGCACCTTGGGCGGGAGGGCCCCCGGGGAGCTGTTTTTT
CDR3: CASSTLGGRAPGELFF

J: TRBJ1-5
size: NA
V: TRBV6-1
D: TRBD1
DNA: TGTGCCAGCAGTTCTACAGGGGCCAATCAGCCCCAGCATTTT
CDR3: CASSSTGANQPQHF

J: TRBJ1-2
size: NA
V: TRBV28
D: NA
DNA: TGTGCCAGCAGTTCAGCGGTCTATGGCTACACCTTC
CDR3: CASSSAVYGYTF

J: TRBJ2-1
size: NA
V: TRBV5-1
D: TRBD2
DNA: TGCGCCAGCAGCTTGGTTGCGGGAGTAGGGTCCAATGAGCAGTTCTTC
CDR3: CASSLVAGVGSNEQFF

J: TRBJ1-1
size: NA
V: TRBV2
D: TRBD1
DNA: TGTGCCAGCAGGGGGACAGGGACCATCCGAGCTTTCTTT
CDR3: CASRGTGTIRAFF